This T cell receptor (beta chain) was documented in a study of blood T cell repertoires in COVID-19. Across the study: From the United States, Italy and Spain came samples of acute and convalescent COVID-19.

Ages ranged from roughly 18 to 100 years, with residence in about two dozen US areas. The CDR3 length is 15 residues. V lost 5 bases and J lost 4; bases outside the gene matches: 6. Germline V gives CDR1 SGHNT, CDR2 YYREEE (reference sequence). In the authors' methods: Amplification with reference gene primers provided the estimates of nucleated cell counts. Clones were read by immunoSEQ multiplex PCR, and TCRdb kept only the in-frame ones, dropping some. That table is the source of V, J and clone size, and D and trimming were worked out from the DNA. This table has 450,000 to 600,000 clones, roughly 90% appearing once.

Source material: PBMCs or T cells enriched from blood (not recorded which). The TCR sequence derives from a woman aged 18-29 years who had recovered from COVID-19. The chain has TRBV5-4 and TRBJ2-1, with 10 bases aligning to TRBD1. The CDR3 is CASRQDRGGYNEQFF. CDR3 nucleotide sequence: TGTGCCAGCAGGCAGGACAGGGGGGGATACAATGAGCAGTTCTTC. Supplemented by reference TRBV5-4 and TRBJ2-1, the full variable domain reads ETGVTQSPTHLIKTRGQQVTLRCSSQSGHNTVSWYQQALGQGPQFIFQYYREEENGRGNFPPRFSGLQFPNYSSELNVNALELDDSALYLCASRQDRGGYNEQFFGPGTRLTVL.